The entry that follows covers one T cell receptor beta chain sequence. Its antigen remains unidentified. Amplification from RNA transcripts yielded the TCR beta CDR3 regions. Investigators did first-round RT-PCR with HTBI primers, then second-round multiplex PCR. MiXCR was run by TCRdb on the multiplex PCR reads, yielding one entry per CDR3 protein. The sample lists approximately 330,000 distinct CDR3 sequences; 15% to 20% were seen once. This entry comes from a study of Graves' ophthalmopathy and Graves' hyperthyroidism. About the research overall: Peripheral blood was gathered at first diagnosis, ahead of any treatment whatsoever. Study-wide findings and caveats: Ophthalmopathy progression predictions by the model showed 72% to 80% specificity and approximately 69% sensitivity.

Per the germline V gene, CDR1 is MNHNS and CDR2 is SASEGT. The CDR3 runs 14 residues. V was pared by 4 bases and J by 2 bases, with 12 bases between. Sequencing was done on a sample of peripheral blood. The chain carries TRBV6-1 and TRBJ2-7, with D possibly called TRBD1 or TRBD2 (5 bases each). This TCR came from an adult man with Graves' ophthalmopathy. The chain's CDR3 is CASSGGAYAYEQYF. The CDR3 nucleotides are TGTGCCAGCAGTGGAGGGGCATATGCCTACGAGCAGTACTTC.